This is a list of T cell receptor beta chains from one sample in a study of T cell repertoires in cytomegalovirus infection. A single record per CDR3 protein comes from TCRdb applying MiXCR to the reads. The top ten hold 12% to 15% of the sample, which has some 450,000 distinct CDR3 sequences, 30% to 40% seen once. What was sequenced was PBMCs. Every receptor here comes from a human donor in good health (CMV status not recorded). Some clones in this sample may be carry-over from other donors' samples. Both conserved end residues are part of each CDR3. Fields, in order: D gene, J gene, clone size, V gene, CDR3 DNA, CDR3 protein. The D gene is left open where the match is weak. The listing skips clone size in some rows; elsewhere it reads once, few, many or a size class.

>.|TRBJ1-1|.|TRBV20-1
TGCAGTGCCGTAGACGGGAACACTGAAGCTTTCTTT
CSAVDGNTEAFF
>.|TRBJ1-5|few|TRBV2
TGTGCCAGCAGTGAAGTTGGAGCGCCTTTCAGCAATCAGCCCCAGCATTTT
CASSEVGAPFSNQPQHF
>TRBD2|TRBJ2-5|.|TRBV5-4
TGTGCCAGCAGCTTGGTAGCGGGGGGGACGGAGACCCAGTACTTC
CASSLVAGGTETQYF
>TRBD1|TRBJ1-1|few|TRBV6-1
TGTGCCAGCAGTACAAGATCAGGGGGCTTGACTGAAGCTTTCTTT
CASSTRSGGLTEAFF
>TRBD1|TRBJ1-4|.|TRBV24-1
TGTGCCACCAGTGCTCGGGACAGGGGGCTTGAAAAACTGTTTTTT
CATSARDRGLEKLFF
>.|TRBJ2-7|once|TRBV5-1
TGCGCCAGCAGGACGGACAGCCACATCCCCTACGAGCAGTACTTC
CASRTDSHIPYEQYF
>.|TRBJ1-4|few|TRBV12-3/TRBV12-4
TGTGCCAGCAGGAACAATGAAAAACTGTTTTTT
CASRNNEKLFF
>.|TRBJ1-2|.|TRBV4-1
TGCGCCAGCAGCCAAACGGACCATGCTAACTATGGCTACACCTTC
CASSQTDHANYGYTF
>TRBD2|TRBJ2-1|.|TRBV7-2
TGTGCCAGCAGCCGCATATCCCTTCGGGGGGGCCCCTACAATGAGCAGTTCTTC
CASSRISLRGGPYNEQFF
>TRBD1|TRBJ2-2|few|TRBV10-3
TGTGCCATCACCGAGACAGGGATACGGGACACCGGGGAGCTGTTTTTT
CAITETGIRDTGELFF
>.|TRBJ1-5|.|TRBV10-3
TGTGCCATCAGTGAGTCGCTGGGGTCTAGCAATCAGCCCCAGCATTTT
CAISESLGSSNQPQHF
>TRBD2|TRBJ2-1|few|TRBV14
TGTGCCAGCAGCCAAGAGCCGGGACTACCCGTAGACGAGCAGTTCTTC
CASSQEPGLPVDEQFF
>TRBD1|TRBJ1-1|.|TRBV19
TGTGCCAGTATCGACAGGGGGAACACTGAAGCTTTCTTT
CASIDRGNTEAFF
>.|TRBJ1-3|.|TRBV7-9
TGTGCCAGCAGCTTTCGAAATCTATTTACCGACTCTGGAAACACCATATATTTT
CASSFRNLFTDSGNTIYF
>.|TRBJ2-2|few|TRBV24-1
TGTGCCACCAAGGAAAGCGGGACCGGGGAGCTGTTTTTT
CATKESGTGELFF